The 12 T cell receptor beta chains listed next were all sequenced from one sample in a study of cytomegalovirus exposure and HLA in healthy donors. The repertoire was sequenced with immunoSEQ multiplex PCR; TCRdb's copy has only in-frame clones and lacks some. The sample has a few hundred thousand clones; 90% to 95% are singletons. The source material was PBMCs. These receptors came from a woman aged 18-30 years in good health and CMV-seronegative.

The chain recombines TRBV29-1 with TRBJ1-2; no definite D call. V dropped 6 bases and J dropped 2 bases, with 16 bases sitting between them. Per the germline V gene, CDR1 is SQVTM and CDR2 is ANQGSEA. This CDR3 region has 14 residues. The CDR3 DNA reads as TGCAGCGTCCAAGATGGGAGGCGGAACTATGGCTACACCTTC. It yields the protein CSVQDGRRNYGYTF. Looking up the rest from reference TRBV29-1 and TRBJ1-2 gives the full variable domain: SAVISQKPSRDICQRGTSLTIQCQVDSQVTMMFWYRQQPGQSLTLIATANQGSEATYESGFVIDKFPISRPNLTFSTLTVSNMSPEDSSIYLCSVQDGRRNYGYTFGSGTRLTVV.

With regard to this clone: At one end, the junction sequence differs from germline, possibly due to a read error. The chain links TRBV30 to TRBJ1-2, with a tentative D call TRBD1 (5 bases). Looked up from germline, CDR1 is GTSNPN and CDR2 is SVGIG (reference sequence). This CDR3 has 14 residues. The CDR3 reads CAWGVRGTEAGYTF. Here the CDR3 DNA reads TGTGCCTGGGGTGTTCGGGGGACCGAAGCAGGCTACACCTTC. Together with reference TRBV30 and TRBJ1-2, the CDR3 gives the full variable domain: SQTIHQWPATLVQPVGSPLSLECTVEGTSNPNLYWYRQAAGRGLQLLFYSVGIGQISSEVPQNLSASRPQDRQFILSSKKLLLSDSGFYLCAWGVRGTEAGYTFGSGTRLTVV.

The genes are TRBV9 and TRBJ2-3; the match to TRBD2 covers 9 bases. CDR1 and CDR2 from the germline V gene are SGDLS and YYNGEE. J gave up 3 bases and V 3 bases, and 5 bases lay outside the gene matches. This CDR3 contains 15 residues. The CDR3 DNA is TGTGCCAGCAGCGAGGCGGGAGGGCGGACAGATACGCAGTATTTT. The encoded protein is CASSEAGGRTDTQYF.

V is TRBV7-3 and J is TRBJ2-7, with 11 bases that match TRBD2. CDR3 size: 16 residues. The germline V gene has CDR1 SGHTA and CDR2 FQGTGA. Trimming removed 4 bases from V and 4 bases from J; junction bases left unmatched: 9. CDR3 protein: CASSSQLAGVQYEQYF. The CDR3 DNA is TGTGCCAGCAGCTCTCAACTAGCGGGAGTTCAATACGAGCAGTACTTC.

The chain has TRBV18 and TRBJ2-1; TRBD1 matches 7 bases. This CDR3 is built from 13 residues. Germline trimming cut 5 bases from V and 6 bases from J; bases unmatched to any gene: 4. CDR1 is KGHSH and CDR2 is LQKENI in the germline V gene. DNA for the CDR3: TGTGCCAGCTCAGCCGACAGGGCCAATGAGCAGTTCTTC. This translates into CASSADRANEQFF. The full variable domain, completed using reference TRBV18 and TRBJ2-1, is NAGVMQNPRHLVRRRGQEARLRCSPMKGHSHVYWYRQLPEEGLKFMVYLQKENIIDESGMPKERFSAEFPKEGPSILRIQQVVRGDSAAYFCASSADRANEQFFGPGTRLTVL.

CDR3 region: CASHAAPGGTEAFF. CDR3 nucleotides: TGTGCCAGCCACGCCGCGCCGGGAGGGACTGAAGCTTTCTTT. The chain recombines TRBV6-1 with TRBJ1-1; D gene ambiguous. CDR1 and CDR2 (germline): MNHNS, SASEGT. The CDR3 loop spans 14 amino acids. V lost 8 bases to trimming and J lost 5 bases, with 18 bases between them.

The gene calls are TRBV7-6 and TRBJ1-1; D is unclear. CDR1 SGHVS and CDR2 FNYEAQ come from the germline V gene. The CDR3 is made up of 14 amino acids. Between the trimmed V and J ends, which lost 0 bases and 1 base, there was a span of 6 bases. Here the CDR3 DNA reads TGTGCCAGCAGCTTAGCTCCGGGGAACACTGAAGCTTTCTTT. This translates into CASSLAPGNTEAFF.

The rearrangement links TRBV6-5 to TRBJ1-2; possibly TRBD1 for D (6 bases). V was cut by 0 bases and J by 6 bases, with 11 bases left in between. This CDR3 spans 14 amino acids. The germline gives CDR1 MNHEY, CDR2 SVGAGI. The CDR3 here is CASSYSGTLNGYTF. CDR3 DNA: TGTGCCAGCAGTTACTCCGGGACATTGAATGGCTACACCTTC.

The chain uses TRBV7-9 and TRBJ2-7; 8 bases agree with TRBD1. With 4 bases clipped from V and 7 bases from J, the junction kept 3 bases outside the gene matches. The CDR3 loop spans 12 amino acids. Germline V CDR1 and CDR2: SEHNR, FQNEAQ (reference sequence). The CDR3 bases are TGTGCCAGCAGCTCAGGGACAGGTGAGCAGTACTTC. It encodes CASSSGTGEQYF. The variable domain in full, with the rest retrieved from reference TRBV7-9 and TRBJ2-7, is DTGVSQNPRHKITKRGQNVTFRCDPISEHNRLYWYRQTLGQGPEFLTYFQNEAQLEKSRLLSDRFSAERPKGSFSTLEIQRTEQGDSAMYLCASSSGTGEQYFGPGTRLTVT.

The V call is TRBV11-1, the J call TRBJ1-1; TRBD1 aligns across 8 bases. V shed 5 bases and J 8 bases; nucleotides not matched to a gene: 4. CDR3 length equals 12 residues. Germline values: CDR1 SGHAT, CDR2 FQDESV (reference sequence). For the CDR3, the DNA is TGTGCCAGCAGCCCGGACAGGGCGGAAGCTTTCTTT. It yields the protein CASSPDRAEAFF.

The rearrangement joins TRBV5-1 to TRBJ2-1; a weak D match, TRBD1 (6 bases). The ends were cut back, 4 bases at V and 0 bases at J, with 11 bases in the middle. The V gene's germline CDR1 is SGHRS and CDR2 YFSETQ. The CDR3 sequence is 15 residues long. CDR3 in DNA: TGCGCCAGCAGCGCTACAGGGAGCTCCTACAATGAGCAGTTCTTC. This sequence encodes CASSATGSSYNEQFF.

The chain links TRBV11-3 to TRBJ2-3; the match to TRBD2 covers 16 bases. The CDR3 is made up of 17 amino acids. Germline CDR1 and CDR2: SGHNT and YENEEA. V was pared by 5 bases and J by 6 bases, with 8 bases of the junction left unmatched. In DNA form, the CDR3 reads TGTGCCAGCAGCAGAGAGGGACTAGCGGGAGGGTTTGATACGCAGTATTTT. Amino acids: CASSREGLAGGFDTQYF.